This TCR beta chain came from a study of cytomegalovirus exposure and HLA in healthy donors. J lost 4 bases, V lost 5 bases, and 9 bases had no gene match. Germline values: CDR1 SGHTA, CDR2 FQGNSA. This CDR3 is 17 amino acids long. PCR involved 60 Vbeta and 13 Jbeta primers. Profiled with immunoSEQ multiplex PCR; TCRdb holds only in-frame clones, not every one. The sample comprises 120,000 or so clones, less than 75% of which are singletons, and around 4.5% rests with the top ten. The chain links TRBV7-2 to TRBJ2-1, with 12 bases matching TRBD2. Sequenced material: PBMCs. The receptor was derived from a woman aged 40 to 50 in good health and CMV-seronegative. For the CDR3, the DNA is TGTGCCAGCAGCCATCCACTCCTAGCGGGGGGGTACAATGAGCAGTTCTTC. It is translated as CASSHPLLAGGYNEQFF.